These T cell receptor beta chains were read from a single sample in a study of shared clonotypes between healthy human individuals. TCRdb's table, derived via immunoSEQ multiplex PCR, lists solely in-frame clones and lacks some. The sample has some 1,900,000 clones; 85% to 95% are singletons. Input material: naive CD8+ T cells sorted from blood. Receptor source: a man between 18 and 29 years old in good health. CDR3s include the opening cysteine and the closing phenylalanine or tryptophan. D genes are given only for firm matches. The size entry is marked missing in some rows and otherwise reads once, few, many or a size class.

abundance | j_gene | d_gene | v_gene | CDR3aa | CDR3nt
- | TRBJ2-7 | - | TRBV15 | CATNDEGPGIDEQYF | TGTGCCACCAACGATGAAGGACCCGGGATCGACGAGCAGTACTTC
- | TRBJ2-5 | - | TRBV10-1 | CASSEWRGSPETQYF | TGCGCCAGCAGTGAGTGGAGGGGCTCCCCAGAGACCCAGTACTTC
once | TRBJ2-2 | TRBD1 | TRBV9 | CASSDGTGLTGELFF | TGTGCCAGCAGCGACGGGACAGGGCTCACCGGGGAGCTGTTTTTT
- | TRBJ2-7 | - | TRBV20-1 | CSARRTERQYF | TGCAGTGCTAGACGGACCGAACGGCAGTACTTC
- | TRBJ2-5 | - | TRBV9 | CASSLPGETQYF | TGTGCCAGCAGCCTCCCAGGAGAGACCCAGTACTTC
- | TRBJ1-1 | - | TRBV4-1 | CASSQGGGNTEAFF | TGCGCCAGCAGCCAAGGAGGGGGGAACACTGAAGCTTTCTTT
- | TRBJ2-1 | - | TRBV5-6 | CASSPQYNEQFF | TGTGCCAGCAGCCCGCAGTACAATGAGCAGTTCTTC
- | TRBJ2-7 | - | TRBV1 | CTSRWPGQEGYEQYF | TGCACCAGCAGGTGGCCGGGACAGGAGGGTTACGAGCAGTACTTC
- | TRBJ2-1 | - | TRBV7-9 | CASSAAEGTGANEQFF | TGTGCCAGCAGCGCAGCTGAGGGAACGGGAGCTAATGAGCAGTTCTTC
once | TRBJ2-7 | - | TRBV30 | CAWSVGISYEQYF | TGTGCCTGGAGTGTGGGGATCTCCTACGAGCAGTACTTC
- | TRBJ2-5 | - | TRBV28 | CASSLARLLEETQYF | TGTGCCAGCAGTTTGGCCCGGCTCCTTGAGGAGACCCAGTACTTC
- | TRBJ1-6 | TRBD1 | TRBV11-2 | CASSLIAGQYNSPLHF | TGTGCCAGCAGCTTAATTGCGGGACAGTATAATTCACCCCTCCACTTT
few | TRBJ1-1 | - | TRBV10-3 | CAISESGGYTEAFF | TGTGCCATCAGTGAGTCGGGCGGCTACACTGAAGCTTTCTTT
once | TRBJ2-7 | TRBD1 | TRBV6-1 | CASSGGPGTGGYEQYF | TGTGCCAGCAGTGGGGGCCCCGGGACAGGGGGATACGAGCAGTACTTC
- | TRBJ1-2 | - | TRBV9 | CASSATGTGGTYGYTF | TGTGCCAGCAGCGCCACAGGGACTGGAGGAACCTATGGCTACACCTTC
- | TRBJ2-7 | - | TRBV6-6 | CASSPVGAYEQYF | TGTGCCAGCAGTCCTGTTGGGGCCTACGAGCAGTACTTC
- | TRBJ2-1 | - | TRBV15 | CATSKSSGNEQFF | TGTGCCACCAGCAAGAGCTCGGGCAATGAGCAGTTCTTC
- | TRBJ2-2 | - | TRBV13 | CASSLEGGINGELFF | TGTGCCAGCAGCTTAGAAGGCGGGATAAACGGGGAGCTGTTTTTT
- | TRBJ2-2 | - | TRBV19 | CASSPGTPPNTGELFF | TGTGCCAGTAGTCCAGGGACACCTCCGAACACCGGGGAGCTGTTTTTT
- | TRBJ1-2 | - | TRBV9 | CASSPTEIPAYGYTF | TGTGCCAGCAGCCCTACCGAGATACCAGCCTATGGCTACACCTTC
- | TRBJ2-7 | - | TRBV27 | CASSGGADYEQYF | TGTGCCAGCAGTGGGGGCGCGGACTACGAGCAGTACTTC
- | TRBJ2-7 | - | TRBV5-4 | CASSLDRAPPAQYF | TGTGCCAGCAGCTTGGACCGGGCTCCCCCGGCGCAGTACTTC
- | TRBJ2-7 | - | TRBV4-1 | CASSQEHGGYEQYF | TGCGCCAGCAGCCAAGAGCACGGGGGTTACGAGCAGTACTTC
- | TRBJ2-3 | TRBD2 | TRBV5-1 | CASSPLAGGVGDTQYF | TGCGCCAGCAGCCCCCTAGCGGGGGGGGTGGGAGATACGCAGTATTTT
- | TRBJ1-2 | - | TRBV7-9 | CASSPKPTGSPRGYGYTF | TGTGCCAGCAGCCCAAAACCGACAGGTTCCCCCAGGGGTTATGGCTACACCTTC
- | TRBJ1-6 | TRBD1 | TRBV28 | CASSETSTGEMPPLHF | TGTGCCAGCAGTGAAACCTCGACAGGGGAGATGCCACCCCTCCACTTT
- | TRBJ2-1 | - | TRBV4-1 | CASSQDRGPRNEQFF | TGCGCCAGCAGCCAAGACCGGGGACCTCGGAATGAGCAGTTCTTC
- | TRBJ2-2 | TRBD2 | TRBV4-3 | CASSQDTPSGGTGELFF | TGCGCCAGCAGCCAAGATACCCCTAGCGGGGGGACCGGGGAGCTGTTTTTT
- | TRBJ2-5 | TRBD2 | TRBV5-6 | CASSPWTSGRAAETQYF | TGTGCCAGCAGCCCCTGGACTAGCGGGAGGGCCGCAGAGACCCAGTACTTC
- | TRBJ2-1 | TRBD2 | TRBV7-9 | CASSLPGLAGETPYNEQFF | TGTGCCAGCAGTTTACCGGGACTAGCGGGAGAGACCCCCTACAATGAGCAGTTCTTC
- | TRBJ2-2 | - | TRBV29-1 | CSVVEGNTGELFF | TGCAGCGTTGTGGAGGGGAACACCGGGGAGCTGTTTTTT
- | TRBJ1-5 | TRBD1 | TRBV4-2 | CASSQAPDRVSNQPQHF | TGTGCCAGCAGCCAAGCCCCCGACAGGGTGAGCAATCAGCCCCAGCATTTT
- | TRBJ2-7 | TRBD1 | TRBV11-2 | CASSSKLQGRIFYEQYF | TGTGCCAGCAGCTCAAAACTACAGGGGCGCATATTCTACGAGCAGTACTTC
- | TRBJ2-1 | TRBD1 | TRBV25-1 | CASGQGVNEQFF | TGTGCCAGCGGACAGGGGGTGAATGAGCAGTTCTTC
- | TRBJ2-7 | TRBD1 | TRBV27 | CASSIAGTAVSYEQYF | TGTGCCAGCAGTATAGCCGGGACAGCCGTTTCCTACGAGCAGTACTTC
- | TRBJ2-7 | - | TRBV27 | CASSLQRPNYEQYF | TGTGCCAGCAGTTTACAAAGACCTAACTACGAGCAGTACTTC
- | TRBJ2-7 | TRBD1 | TRBV18 | CASSPSDRGPYEQYF | TGTGCCAGCTCACCTTCCGACAGGGGGCCCTACGAGCAGTACTTC
- | TRBJ2-7 | - | TRBV6-1 | CASSLGYEQYF | TGTGCCAGCAGCCTTGGGTACGAGCAGTACTTC
- | TRBJ2-7 | - | TRBV7-9 | CASSPPRTGSYEQYF | TGTGCCAGCAGCCCACCTAGGACTGGTTCCTACGAGCAGTACTTC